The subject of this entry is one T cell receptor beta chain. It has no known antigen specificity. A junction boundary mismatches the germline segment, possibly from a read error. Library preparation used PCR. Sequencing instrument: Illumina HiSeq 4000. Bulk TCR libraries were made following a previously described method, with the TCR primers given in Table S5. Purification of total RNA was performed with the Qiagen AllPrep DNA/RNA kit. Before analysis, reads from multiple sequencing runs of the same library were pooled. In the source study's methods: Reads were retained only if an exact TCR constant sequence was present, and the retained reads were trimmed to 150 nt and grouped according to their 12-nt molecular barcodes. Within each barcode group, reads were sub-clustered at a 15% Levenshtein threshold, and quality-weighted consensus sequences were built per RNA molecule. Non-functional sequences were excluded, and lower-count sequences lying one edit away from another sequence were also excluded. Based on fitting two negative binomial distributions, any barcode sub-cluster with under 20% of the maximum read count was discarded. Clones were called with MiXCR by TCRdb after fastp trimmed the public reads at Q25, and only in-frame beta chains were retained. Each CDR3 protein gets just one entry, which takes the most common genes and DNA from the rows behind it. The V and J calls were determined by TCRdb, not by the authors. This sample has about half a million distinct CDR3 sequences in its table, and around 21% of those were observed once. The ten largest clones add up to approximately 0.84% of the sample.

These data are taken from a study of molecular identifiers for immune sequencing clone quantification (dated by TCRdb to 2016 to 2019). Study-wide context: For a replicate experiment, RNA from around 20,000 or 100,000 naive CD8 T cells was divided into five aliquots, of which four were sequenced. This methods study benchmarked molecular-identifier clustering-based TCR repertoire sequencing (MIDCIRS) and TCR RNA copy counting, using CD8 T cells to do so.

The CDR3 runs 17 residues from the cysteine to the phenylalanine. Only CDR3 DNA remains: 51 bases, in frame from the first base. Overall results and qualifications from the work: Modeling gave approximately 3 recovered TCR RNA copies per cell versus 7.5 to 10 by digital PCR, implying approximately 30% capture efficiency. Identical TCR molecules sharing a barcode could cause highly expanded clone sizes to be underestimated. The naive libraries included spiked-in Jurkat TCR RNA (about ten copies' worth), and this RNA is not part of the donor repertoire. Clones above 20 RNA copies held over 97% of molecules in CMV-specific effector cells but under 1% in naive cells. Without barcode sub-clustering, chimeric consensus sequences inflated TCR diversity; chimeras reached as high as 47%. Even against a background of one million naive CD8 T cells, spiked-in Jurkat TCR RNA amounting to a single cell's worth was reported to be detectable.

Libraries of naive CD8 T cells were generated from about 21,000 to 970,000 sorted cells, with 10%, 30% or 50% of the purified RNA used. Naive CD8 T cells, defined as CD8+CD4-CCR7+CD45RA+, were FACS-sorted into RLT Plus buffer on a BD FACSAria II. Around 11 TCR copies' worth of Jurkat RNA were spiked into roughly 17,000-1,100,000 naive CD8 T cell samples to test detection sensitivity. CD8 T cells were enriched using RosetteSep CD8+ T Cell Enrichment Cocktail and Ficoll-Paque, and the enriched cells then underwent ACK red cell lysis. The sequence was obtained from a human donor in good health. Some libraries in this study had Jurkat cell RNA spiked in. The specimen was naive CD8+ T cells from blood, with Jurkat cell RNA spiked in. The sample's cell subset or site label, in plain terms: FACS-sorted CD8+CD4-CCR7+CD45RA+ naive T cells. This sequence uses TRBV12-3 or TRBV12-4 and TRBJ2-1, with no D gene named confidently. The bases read TGTGTCAGCAGTCTCAATATGGGATCACAAGGTTACAATGAGCAGTTCTTC. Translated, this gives CVSSLNMGSQGYNEQFF.